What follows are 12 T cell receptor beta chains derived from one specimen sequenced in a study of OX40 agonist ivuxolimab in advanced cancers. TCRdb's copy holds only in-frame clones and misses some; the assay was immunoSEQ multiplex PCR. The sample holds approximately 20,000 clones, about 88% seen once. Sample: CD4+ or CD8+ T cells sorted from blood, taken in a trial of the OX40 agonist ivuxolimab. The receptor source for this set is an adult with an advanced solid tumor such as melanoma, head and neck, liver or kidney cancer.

CDR3 region: CSVESREYGYTF. In nucleotides, the CDR3 is TGCAGCGTTGAAAGTAGGGAATATGGCTACACCTTC. The rearrangement uses TRBV29-1 and TRBJ1-2; D remains unclear. Deletions cut 2 bases from V and 5 bases from J, with 9 bases between. The CDR3 has 12 residues. Germline values: CDR1 SQVTM, CDR2 ANQGSEA.

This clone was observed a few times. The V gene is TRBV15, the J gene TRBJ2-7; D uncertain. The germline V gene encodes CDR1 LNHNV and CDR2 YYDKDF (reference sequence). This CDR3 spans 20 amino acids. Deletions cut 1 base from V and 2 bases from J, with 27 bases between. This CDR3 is CATSRGRQRGPYRWAYEQYF. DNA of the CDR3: TGTGCCACCAGCAGAGGTCGACAAAGAGGCCCGTATAGGTGGGCCTACGAGCAGTACTTC.

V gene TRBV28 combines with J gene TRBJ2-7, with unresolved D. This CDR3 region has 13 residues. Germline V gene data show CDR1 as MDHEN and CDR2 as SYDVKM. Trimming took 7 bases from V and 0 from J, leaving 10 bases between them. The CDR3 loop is CASNPQSSYEQYF. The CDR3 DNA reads TGTGCCAGCAACCCCCAGAGCTCCTACGAGCAGTACTTC.

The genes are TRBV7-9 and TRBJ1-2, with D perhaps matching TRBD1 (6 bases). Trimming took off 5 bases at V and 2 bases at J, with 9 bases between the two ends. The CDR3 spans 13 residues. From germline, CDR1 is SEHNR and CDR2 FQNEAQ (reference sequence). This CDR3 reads CASSADRNYGYTF. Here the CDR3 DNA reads TGTGCCAGCAGCGCCGACAGGAACTATGGCTACACCTTC.

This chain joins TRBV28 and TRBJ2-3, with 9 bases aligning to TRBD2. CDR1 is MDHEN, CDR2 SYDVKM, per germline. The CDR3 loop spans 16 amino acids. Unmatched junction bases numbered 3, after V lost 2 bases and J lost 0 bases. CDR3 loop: CASSLRGLASTDTQYF. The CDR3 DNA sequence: TGTGCCAGCAGTTTACGAGGACTAGCGAGCACAGATACGCAGTATTTT.

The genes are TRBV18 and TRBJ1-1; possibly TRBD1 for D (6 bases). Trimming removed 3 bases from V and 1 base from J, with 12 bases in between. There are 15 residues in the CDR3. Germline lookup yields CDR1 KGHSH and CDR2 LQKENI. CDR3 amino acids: CASSPSTGWNTEAFF. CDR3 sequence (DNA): TGTGCCAGCTCACCGAGTACAGGGTGGAACACTGAAGCTTTCTTT.

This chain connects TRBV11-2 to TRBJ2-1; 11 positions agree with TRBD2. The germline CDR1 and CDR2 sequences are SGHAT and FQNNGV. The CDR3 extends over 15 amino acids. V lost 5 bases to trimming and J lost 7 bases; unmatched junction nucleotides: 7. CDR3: CASSRTSGGSNEQFF. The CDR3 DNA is TGTGCCAGCAGCCGCACTAGCGGGGGATCGAATGAGCAGTTCTTC.

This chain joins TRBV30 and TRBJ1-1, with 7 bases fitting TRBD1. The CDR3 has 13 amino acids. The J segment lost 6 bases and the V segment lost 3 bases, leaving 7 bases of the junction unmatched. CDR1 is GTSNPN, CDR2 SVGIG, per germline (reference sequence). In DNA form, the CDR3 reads TGTGCCTGGAGCGCGAGGGGGCTCCCTGAAGCTTTCTTT. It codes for CAWSARGLPEAFF.

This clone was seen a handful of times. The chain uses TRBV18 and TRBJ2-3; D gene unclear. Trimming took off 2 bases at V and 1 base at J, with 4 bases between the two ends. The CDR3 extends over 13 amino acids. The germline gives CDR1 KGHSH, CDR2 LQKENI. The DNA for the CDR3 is TGTGCCAGCTCACCATCGGGCACAGATACGCAGTATTTT. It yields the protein CASSPSGTDTQYF.

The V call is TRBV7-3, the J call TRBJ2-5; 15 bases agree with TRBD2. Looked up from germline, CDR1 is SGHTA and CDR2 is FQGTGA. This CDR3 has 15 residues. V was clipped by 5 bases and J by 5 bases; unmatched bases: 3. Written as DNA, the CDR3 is TGTGCCAGCAGCCCCGGACTAGCGGGGGGGGAGACCCAGTACTTC. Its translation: CASSPGLAGGETQYF.

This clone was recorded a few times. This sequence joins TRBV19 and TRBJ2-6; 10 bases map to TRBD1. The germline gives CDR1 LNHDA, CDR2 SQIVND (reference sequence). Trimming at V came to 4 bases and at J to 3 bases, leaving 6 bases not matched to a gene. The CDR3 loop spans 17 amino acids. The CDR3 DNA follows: TGTGCCAGTAGTACCGACAGGGGGCTGGTTGGGGCCAACGTCCTGACTTTC. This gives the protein CASSTDRGLVGANVLTF.

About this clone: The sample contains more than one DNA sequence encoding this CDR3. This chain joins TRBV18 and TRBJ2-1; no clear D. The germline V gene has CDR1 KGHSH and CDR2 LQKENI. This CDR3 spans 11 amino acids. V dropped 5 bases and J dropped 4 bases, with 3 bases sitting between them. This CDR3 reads CASSSYNEQFF. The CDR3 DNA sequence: TGTGCCAGCTCAAGTTACAATGAGCAGTTCTTC.